This TCR beta chain was captured by sequencing in a study of blood T cell repertoires in COVID-19. The junction had 9 bases not matched to a gene; V was cut back by 6 bases and J by 4 bases. This CDR3 region has 17 residues. Germline CDR1 is MDHEN and CDR2 is SYDVKM. Authors' analysis steps: Amplified reference gene primers provided the basis for estimating nucleated cell counts. Generated by immunoSEQ multiplex PCR, the TCRdb table keeps only in-frame clones and is missing some. V and J calls and clone size are copied from that table; D and trimming were computed from the DNA. The sample yields approximately 230,000 clones, approximately 84% seen once.

Source material: PBMCs or T cells enriched from blood (not recorded which). The sequence was obtained from a man aged 35-49 years who had recovered from COVID-19. The chain employs TRBV28 and TRBJ1-6, with 10 bases aligning to TRBD1. The CDR3 nucleotides are TGTGCCAGCAGCCCCGACAGGGGGCAAGGGTATAATTCACCCCTCCACTTT. Amino acids: CASSPDRGQGYNSPLHF.